The 2 T cell receptor beta chains below all came from one sample that was sequenced in a study of CD8 T cells in Susac syndrome. An input of roughly 0.45 to 1 ug of RNA was subjected to reverse transcription using random hexamers. TCRdb analysed the immunoSEQ multiplex PCR reads with MiXCR anew, one entry per CDR3 protein. The table has fewer than 90,000 distinct CDR3 sequences, approximately 95% seen once; the top ten hold around 0.45%. Source material: CD8+ T cells from PBMCs. These receptors were obtained from a human donor with Susac syndrome.

The genes are TRBV20-1 and TRBJ1-3, with a weak D call TRBD1 (5 bases). Trimming removed 0 bases from V and 3 bases from J, with 9 bases in between. Germline CDR1 is DFQATT and CDR2 is SNEGSKA (reference sequence). This CDR3 contains 14 residues. CDR3 protein: CSAREGVGGNTIYF. CDR3 in DNA: TGCAGTGCTAGAGAGGGGGTTGGTGGAAACACCATATATTTT.

This chain connects TRBV30 to TRBJ1-5, with TRBD1 matching over 12 bases. Trimming removed 3 bases from V and 6 bases from J; junction bases left unmatched: 9. The CDR3 consists of 16 residues. Germline CDR1 is GTSNPN and CDR2 is SVGIG (reference sequence). The CDR3 is CAWSETGTGGVQPQHF. CDR3 nucleotides: TGTGCCTGGAGCGAAACCGGGACAGGGGGCGTTCAGCCCCAGCATTTT.